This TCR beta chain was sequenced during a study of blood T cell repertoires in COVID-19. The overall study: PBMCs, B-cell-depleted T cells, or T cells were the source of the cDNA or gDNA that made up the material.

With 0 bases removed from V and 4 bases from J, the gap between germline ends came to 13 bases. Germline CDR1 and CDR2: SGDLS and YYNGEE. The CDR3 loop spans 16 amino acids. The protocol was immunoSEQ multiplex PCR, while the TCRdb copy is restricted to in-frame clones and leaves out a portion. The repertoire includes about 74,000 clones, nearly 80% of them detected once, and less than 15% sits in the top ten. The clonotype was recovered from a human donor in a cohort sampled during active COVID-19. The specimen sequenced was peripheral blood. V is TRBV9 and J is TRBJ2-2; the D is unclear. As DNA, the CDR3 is TGTGCCAGCAGCGTAGGTTCCCTTTCGAGCACCGGGGAGCTGTTTTTT. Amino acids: CASSVGSLSSTGELFF.